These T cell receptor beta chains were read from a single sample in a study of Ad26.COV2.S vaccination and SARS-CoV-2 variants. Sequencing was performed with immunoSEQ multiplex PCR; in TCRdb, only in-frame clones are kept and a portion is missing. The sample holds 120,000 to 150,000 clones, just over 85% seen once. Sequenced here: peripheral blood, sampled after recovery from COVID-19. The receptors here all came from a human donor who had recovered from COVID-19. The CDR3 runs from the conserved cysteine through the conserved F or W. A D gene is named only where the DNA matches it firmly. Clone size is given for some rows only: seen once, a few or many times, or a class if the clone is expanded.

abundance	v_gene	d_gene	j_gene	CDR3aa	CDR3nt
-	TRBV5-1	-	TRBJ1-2	CASSGEDYGYTF	TGCGCCAGCAGCGGGGAGGATTATGGCTACACCTTC
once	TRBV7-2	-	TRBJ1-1	CASSKGQMNTEAFF	TGTGCCAGCAGCAAAGGACAGATGAACACTGAAGCTTTCTTT
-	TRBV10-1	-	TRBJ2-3	CASSESLGTIGGTQYF	TGCGCCAGCAGTGAGTCGCTCGGGACGATAGGGGGTACGCAGTATTTT
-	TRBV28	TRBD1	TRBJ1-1	CASVKDRVVTEAFF	TGTGCCAGCGTAAAGGACAGGGTAGTCACTGAAGCTTTCTTT
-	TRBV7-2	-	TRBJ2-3	CASSIRRGSTDTQYF	TGTGCCAGCAGCATAAGAAGGGGTAGCACAGATACGCAGTATTTT
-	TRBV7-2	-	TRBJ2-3	CASSFRVITDTQYF	TGTGCCAGCAGCTTTAGGGTTATCACAGATACGCAGTATTTT
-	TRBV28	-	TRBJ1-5	CASSLEERVSQPQHF	TGTGCCAGCAGTTTAGAGGAAAGAGTGAGTCAGCCCCAGCATTTT
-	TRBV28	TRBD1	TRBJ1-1	CASSLGGTGRRTEAFF	TGTGCCAGCAGTTTAGGCGGGACAGGACGGAGGACTGAAGCTTTCTTT
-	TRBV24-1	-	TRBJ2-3	CATSDNGGPPSTDTQYF	TGTGCCACCAGTGATAACGGGGGCCCTCCTAGCACAGATACGCAGTATTTT
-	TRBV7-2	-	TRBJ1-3	CASSSQGREGNTIYF	TGTGCCAGCAGCTCTCAGGGCAGGGAAGGAAACACCATATATTTT
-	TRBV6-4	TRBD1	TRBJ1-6	CASSAGQGSNSPLHF	TGTGCCAGCAGTGCCGGACAGGGTAGCAATTCACCCCTCCACTTT
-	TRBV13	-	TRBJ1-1	CASRLSGEGTEAFF	TGTGCCAGCAGATTGAGCGGGGAGGGCACTGAAGCTTTCTTT
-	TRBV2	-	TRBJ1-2	CASTLKGYGGYTF	TGTGCCAGCACATTGAAGGGATACGGTGGCTACACCTTC
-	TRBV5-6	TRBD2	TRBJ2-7	CAGFLAANPYEQYF	TGTGCCGGATTTCTAGCGGCGAACCCTTACGAGCAGTACTTC
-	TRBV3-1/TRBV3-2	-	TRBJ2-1	CASSQAWIGEQFF	TGTGCCAGCAGCCAAGCCTGGATAGGTGAGCAGTTCTTC
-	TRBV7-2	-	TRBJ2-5	CASSLQQETQYF	TGTGCCAGCAGCTTACAACAGGAGACCCAGTACTTC
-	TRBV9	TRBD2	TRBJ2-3	CASSVERSGGYTQYF	TGTGCCAGCAGCGTAGAGAGGAGCGGGGGGTATACGCAGTATTTT
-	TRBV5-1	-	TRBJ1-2	CASSLDPGIIGRYGYTF	TGCGCCAGCAGCTTGGACCCAGGGATTATCGGTCGCTATGGCTACACCTTC
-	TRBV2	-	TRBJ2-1	CASSLGLSSYNEQFF	TGTGCCAGCAGCTTAGGGCTGAGCTCCTACAATGAGCAGTTCTTC
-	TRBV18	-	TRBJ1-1	CASSPLGTQKNTEAFF	TGTGCCAGCTCACCCTTGGGGACGCAGAAGAACACTGAAGCTTTCTTT
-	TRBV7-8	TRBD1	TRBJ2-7	CASSPWDRTYEQYF	TGTGCCAGCAGCCCCTGGGACAGGACCTACGAGCAGTACTTC
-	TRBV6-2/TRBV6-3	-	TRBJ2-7	CASSYSTKGRNTYEQYF	TGTGCCAGCAGTTACTCGACTAAGGGGCGCAACACCTACGAGCAGTACTTC
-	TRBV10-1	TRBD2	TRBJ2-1	CASSGAGSYEQFF	TGCGCCAGTAGCGGGGCAGGGTCCTATGAGCAGTTCTTC
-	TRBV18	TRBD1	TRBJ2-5	CASSPVQGARGETQYF	TGTGCCAGCTCACCAGTCCAGGGGGCTCGAGGAGAGACCCAGTACTTC
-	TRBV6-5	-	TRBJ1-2	CASLNHNYGYTF	TGTGCCAGCTTAAACCATAACTATGGCTACACCTTC
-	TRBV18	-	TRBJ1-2	CASSSERGPTNYGYTF	TGTGCCAGCTCATCCGAACGGGGCCCAACTAACTATGGCTACACCTTC
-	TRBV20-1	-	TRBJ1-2	CSANYGYTF	TGCAGTGCTAACTATGGCTACACCTTC
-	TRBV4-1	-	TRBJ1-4	CASSQDPVSNEKLFF	TGCGCCAGCAGCCAAGATCCAGTGTCCAATGAAAAACTGTTTTTT
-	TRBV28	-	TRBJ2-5	CASSFIGESLDQYF	TGTGCCAGCAGTTTTATAGGGGAAAGTCTAGACCAGTACTTC
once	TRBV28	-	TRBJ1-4	CASSPSGINEKLFF	TGTGCCAGCAGTCCCTCGGGGATTAATGAAAAACTGTTTTTT
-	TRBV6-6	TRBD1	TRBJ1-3	CASTHGEGAGRNTIYF	TGTGCCAGCACCCACGGGGAGGGGGCCGGCAGAAACACCATATATTTT
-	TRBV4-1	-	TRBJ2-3	CASSQGVTQYF	TGCGCCAGCAGCCAAGGGGTTACGCAGTATTTT
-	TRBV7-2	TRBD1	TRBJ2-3	CASSMGQGGTDTQYF	TGTGCCAGCAGCATGGGACAGGGAGGAACAGATACGCAGTATTTT
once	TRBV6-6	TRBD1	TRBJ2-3	CASTLGQATDTQYF	TGTGCCAGCACATTGGGACAGGCCACAGATACGCAGTATTTT
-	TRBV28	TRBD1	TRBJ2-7	CASSSTGRHEQYF	TGTGCCAGCAGTTCGACAGGGCGCCACGAGCAGTACTTC
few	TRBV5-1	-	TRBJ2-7	CASSNGQGMIYEQYF	TGCGCCAGCAGTAATGGTCAGGGGATGATCTACGAGCAGTACTTC
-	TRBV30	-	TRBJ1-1	CAWMTNTEAFF	TGTGCCTGGATGACAAACACTGAAGCTTTCTTT
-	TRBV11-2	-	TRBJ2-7	CASSRRSLPHEQYF	TGTGCCAGCAGCCGCAGATCCCTTCCACACGAGCAGTACTTC
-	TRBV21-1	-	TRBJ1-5	CASSKLGYGQPQHF	TGTGCCAGCAGCAAACTGGGTTATGGACAGCCCCAGCATTTT
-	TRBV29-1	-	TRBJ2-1	CSATSRHNEQFF	TGCAGCGCCACCTCTCGGCACAATGAGCAGTTCTTC
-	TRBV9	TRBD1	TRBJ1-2	CASSVVTGNYGYTF	TGTGCCAGCAGCGTAGTGACAGGGAACTATGGCTACACCTTC
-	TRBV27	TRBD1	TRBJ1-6	CASSPYLILDRANSPLHF	TGTGCCAGCAGCCCATACCTTATCCTTGACAGGGCAAATTCACCCCTCCACTTT
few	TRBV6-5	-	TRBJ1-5	CASRGHSNQPQHF	TGTGCCAGCCGGGGGCATAGCAATCAGCCCCAGCATTTT
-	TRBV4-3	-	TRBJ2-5	CASSQDWASLETQYF	TGCGCCAGCAGCCAAGATTGGGCTAGTCTGGAGACCCAGTACTTC